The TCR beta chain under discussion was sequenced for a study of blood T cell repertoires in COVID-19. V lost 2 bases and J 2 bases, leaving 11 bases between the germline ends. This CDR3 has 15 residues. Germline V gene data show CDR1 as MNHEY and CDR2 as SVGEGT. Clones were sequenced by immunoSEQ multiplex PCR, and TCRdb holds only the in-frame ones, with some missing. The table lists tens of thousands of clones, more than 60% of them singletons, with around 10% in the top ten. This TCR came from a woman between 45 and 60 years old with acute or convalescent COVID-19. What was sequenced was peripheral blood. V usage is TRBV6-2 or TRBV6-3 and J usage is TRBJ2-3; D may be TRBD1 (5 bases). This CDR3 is CASSYDDRSTDTQYF. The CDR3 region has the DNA TGTGCCAGCAGTTACGACGACAGATCCACAGATACGCAGTATTTT.